This is a list of T cell receptor beta chains from one sample in a study of T cell responses to AZD1222 COVID-19 vaccine. Profiling relied on immunoSEQ multiplex PCR, and the TCRdb table lists in-frame clones only, not all of them. The sample records roughly 70,000 clones, around nine tenths being singletons. Here the sequenced sample was peripheral blood, taken 28 days after the second dose of the MenACWY control vaccine. The receptors were gathered from an adult who received the MenACWY meningococcal vaccine as a control. Both conserved end residues are part of each CDR3. Each record gives: D gene, J gene, V gene, clone size, CDR3 DNA, CDR3 protein. The D gene is left open where the match is weak. Where a row states a size, it is once, few, many or the class of an expanded clone; other rows omit it.

>TRBD2|TRBJ2-7|TRBV27|NA
TGTGCCAGCAGTTCGGGAGGGACTAGCGGTCTCTACGAGCAGTACTTC
CASSSGGTSGLYEQYF
>NA|TRBJ2-1|TRBV15|NA
TGTGCCACCAGCAGAGATCCTGGCATTCGAGGGAATGAGCAGTTCTTC
CATSRDPGIRGNEQFF
>NA|TRBJ1-1|TRBV5-6|NA
TGTGCCAGCAGCCACAGGGTGAACACTGAAGCTTTCTTT
CASSHRVNTEAFF
>NA|TRBJ1-3|TRBV5-1|NA
TGCGCCAGCAACTACTTCTGGGGCAGGGATGGAAACACCATATATTTT
CASNYFWGRDGNTIYF
>NA|TRBJ2-1|TRBV7-2|once
TGTGCCAGCAGGGGGATGGCGGGTCGGTCCTACAATGAGCAGTTCTTC
CASRGMAGRSYNEQFF
>TRBD2|TRBJ2-1|TRBV4-2|NA
TGTGCCAGCAGCCAAGAGGGTAGCGGGTACAATGAGCAGTTCTTC
CASSQEGSGYNEQFF
>NA|TRBJ1-1|TRBV5-1|NA
TGCGCCAGCAGCTTGGGGGATTGGAACACTGAAGCTTTCTTT
CASSLGDWNTEAFF
>TRBD1|TRBJ1-1|TRBV25-1|few
TGTGCCAGCAGGGGACAGGGGAGTAGGATGAACACTGAAGCTTTCTTT
CASRGQGSRMNTEAFF
>NA|TRBJ2-7|TRBV27|NA
TGTGCCAGCAGTTTTGATCCGCTGAGCAGGGACGAGCAGTACTTC
CASSFDPLSRDEQYF
>NA|TRBJ2-5|TRBV5-6|NA
TGTGCCAGCAGCACCGGGACCTTGGGGACCCAGTACTTC
CASSTGTLGTQYF
>TRBD1|TRBJ2-7|TRBV6-5|NA
TGTGCCAGCAGTCAACCGGGACAGGGGAGGCAGTACTTC
CASSQPGQGRQYF
>NA|TRBJ2-1|TRBV27|NA
TGTGCCAGCAGTTCCCTACTCAATAGCGGCTCCTACAATGAGCAGTTCTTC
CASSSLLNSGSYNEQFF
>TRBD1|TRBJ2-1|TRBV27|NA
TGTGCCAGCAGCCTAAAAGCGGGGACAGGGAGGAATGAGCAGTTCTTC
CASSLKAGTGRNEQFF
>NA|TRBJ2-5|TRBV11-2|NA
TGTGCCAGCAACCTTGGCCGGGGAGAAGAGACCCAGTACTTC
CASNLGRGEETQYF
>TRBD1|TRBJ2-2|TRBV12-3/TRBV12-4|NA
TGTGCCAGCAAAGACAGGGGCACCGGGGAGCTGTTTTTT
CASKDRGTGELFF
>TRBD2|TRBJ2-1|TRBV10-1|NA
TGCGCCAGCAGTGAGGTTAGCGGACTAGCGTGGAATGAGCAGTTCTTC
CASSEVSGLAWNEQFF